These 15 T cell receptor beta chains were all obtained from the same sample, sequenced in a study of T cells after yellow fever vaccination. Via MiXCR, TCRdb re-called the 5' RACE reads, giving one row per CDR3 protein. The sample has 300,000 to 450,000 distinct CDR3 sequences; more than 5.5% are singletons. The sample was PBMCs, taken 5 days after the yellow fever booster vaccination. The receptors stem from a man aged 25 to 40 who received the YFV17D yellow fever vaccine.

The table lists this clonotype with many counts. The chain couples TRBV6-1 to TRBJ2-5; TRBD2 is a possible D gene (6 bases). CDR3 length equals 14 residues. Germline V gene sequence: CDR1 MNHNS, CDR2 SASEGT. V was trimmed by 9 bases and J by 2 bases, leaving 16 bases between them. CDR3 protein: CASLWRDRQETQYF. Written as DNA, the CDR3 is TGTGCCAGTCTATGGAGGGACCGACAAGAGACCCAGTACTTC.

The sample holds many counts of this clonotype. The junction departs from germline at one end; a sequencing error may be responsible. CDR3 in DNA: TGTGCCAGCAGCAAGACAGGGGGCGATCAGTCACTGGTTTTT. It specifies CASSKTGGDQSLVF. This rearrangement joins TRBV7-6 to TRBJ1-4; 10 nucleotides line up with TRBD1. The germline CDR1 and CDR2 sequences are SGHVS and FNYEAQ. There are 14 residues in the CDR3.

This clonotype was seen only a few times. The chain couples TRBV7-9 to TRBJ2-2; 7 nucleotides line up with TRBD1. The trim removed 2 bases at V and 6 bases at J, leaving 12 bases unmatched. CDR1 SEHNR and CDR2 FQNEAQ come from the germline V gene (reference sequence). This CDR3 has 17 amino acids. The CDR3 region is CASSLLRDSQMAGELFF. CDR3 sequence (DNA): TGTGCCAGCAGCTTACTCCGGGACAGTCAGATGGCCGGGGAGCTGTTTTTT.

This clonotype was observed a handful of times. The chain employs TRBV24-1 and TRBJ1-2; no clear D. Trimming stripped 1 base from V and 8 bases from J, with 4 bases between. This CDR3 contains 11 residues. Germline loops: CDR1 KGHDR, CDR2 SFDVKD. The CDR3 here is CATSDLGGYTF. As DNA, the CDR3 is TGTGCCACCAGTGATTTAGGAGGCTACACCTTC.

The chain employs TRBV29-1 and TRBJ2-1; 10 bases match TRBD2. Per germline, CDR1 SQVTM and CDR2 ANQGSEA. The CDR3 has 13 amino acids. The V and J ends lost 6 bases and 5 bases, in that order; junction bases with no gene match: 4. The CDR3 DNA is TGCAGCGTGGGACTAGCGTCAAACAATGAGCAGTTCTTC. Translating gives CSVGLASNNEQFF.

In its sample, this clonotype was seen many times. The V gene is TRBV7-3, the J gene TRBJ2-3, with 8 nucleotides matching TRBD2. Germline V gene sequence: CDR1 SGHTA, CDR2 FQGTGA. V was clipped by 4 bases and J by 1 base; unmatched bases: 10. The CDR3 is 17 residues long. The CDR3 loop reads CASSSGGHSGGTDTQYF. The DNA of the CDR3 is TGTGCCAGCAGCTCTGGAGGGCATAGCGGGGGCACAGATACGCAGTATTTT.

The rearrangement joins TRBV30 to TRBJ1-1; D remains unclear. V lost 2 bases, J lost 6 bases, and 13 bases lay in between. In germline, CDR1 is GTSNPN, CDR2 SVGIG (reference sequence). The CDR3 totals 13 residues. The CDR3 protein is CAWSLTAGSEAFF. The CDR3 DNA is TGTGCCTGGAGTTTAACTGCGGGGTCTGAAGCTTTCTTT.

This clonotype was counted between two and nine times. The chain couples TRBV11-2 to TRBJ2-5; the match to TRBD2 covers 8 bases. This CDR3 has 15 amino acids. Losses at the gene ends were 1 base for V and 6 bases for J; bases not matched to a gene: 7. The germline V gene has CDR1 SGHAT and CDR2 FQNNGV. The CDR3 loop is CASSLGGGRKKTQYF. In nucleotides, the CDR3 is TGTGCCAGCAGCTTAGGAGGCGGGAGGAAGAAGACCCAGTACTTC.

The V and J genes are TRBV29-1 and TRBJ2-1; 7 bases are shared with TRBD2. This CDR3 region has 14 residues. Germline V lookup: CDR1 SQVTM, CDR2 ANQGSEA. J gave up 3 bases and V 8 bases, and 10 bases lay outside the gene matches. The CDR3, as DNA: TGCAGCTTGAGGTTCCAGCGGGACTACAATGAGCAGTTCTTC. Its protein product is CSLRFQRDYNEQFF.

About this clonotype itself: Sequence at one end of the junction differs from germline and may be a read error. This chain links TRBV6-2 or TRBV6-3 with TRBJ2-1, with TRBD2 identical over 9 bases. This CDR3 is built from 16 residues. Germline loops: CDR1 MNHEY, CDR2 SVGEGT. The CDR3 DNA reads TGTGCCAGCAGTTACGGCGGGAGGGCCTCCAACAATGAGCAGTTCTTC. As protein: CASSYGGRASNNEQFF.

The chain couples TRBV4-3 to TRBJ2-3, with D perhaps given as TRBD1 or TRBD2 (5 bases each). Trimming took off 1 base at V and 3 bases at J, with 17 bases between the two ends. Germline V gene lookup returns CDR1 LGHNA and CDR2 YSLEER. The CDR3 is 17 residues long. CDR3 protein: CASSQAVLGEWTDTQYF. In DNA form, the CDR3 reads TGCGCCAGCAGCCAAGCCGTCCTGGGGGAGTGGACAGATACGCAGTATTTT.

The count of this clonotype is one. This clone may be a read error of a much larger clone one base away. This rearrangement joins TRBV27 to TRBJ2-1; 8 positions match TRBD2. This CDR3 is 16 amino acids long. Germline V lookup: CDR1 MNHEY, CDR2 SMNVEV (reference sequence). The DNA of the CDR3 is TGTCCCAGCAGTCGGCAGCGGGAGAACCCCCACAATGAGCAGTTCTTC. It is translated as CPSSRQRENPHNEQFF.

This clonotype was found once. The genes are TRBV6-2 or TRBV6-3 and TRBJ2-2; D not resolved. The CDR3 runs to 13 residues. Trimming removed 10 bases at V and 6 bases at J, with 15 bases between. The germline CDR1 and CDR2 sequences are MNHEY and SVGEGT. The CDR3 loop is CAIRRPWAGELFF. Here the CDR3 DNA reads TGTGCCATCCGGAGACCATGGGCCGGGGAGCTGTTTTTT.

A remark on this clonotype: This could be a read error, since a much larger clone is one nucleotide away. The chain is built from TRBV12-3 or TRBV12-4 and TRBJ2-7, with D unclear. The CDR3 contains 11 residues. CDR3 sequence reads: CASSQTFEQHF. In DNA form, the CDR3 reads TGTGCCAGCAGCCAAACATTCGAGCAGCACTTC.

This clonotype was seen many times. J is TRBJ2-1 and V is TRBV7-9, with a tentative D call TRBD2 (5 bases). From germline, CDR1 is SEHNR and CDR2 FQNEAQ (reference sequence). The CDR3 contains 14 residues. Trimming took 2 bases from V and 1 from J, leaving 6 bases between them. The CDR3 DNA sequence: TGTGCCAGCAGCTTAAGCGGTTCCTACAATGAGCAGTTCTTC. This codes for CASSLSGSYNEQFF.